The clone carrying this T cell receptor beta chain appeared a single time. This CDR3 has 15 residues. Trimming cost V 5 bases and J 4 bases; bases outside gene matches: 7. The germline CDR1 and CDR2 sequences are SEHNR and FQNEAQ (reference sequence). Clones were sequenced by immunoSEQ multiplex PCR, and TCRdb holds only the in-frame ones, with some missing. Of roughly 200,000 clones listed, 91% are singletons. The data originate from a study of control samples from healthy donors and cancer patients. This sequence was found in a man younger than 45 in good health. The rearrangement links TRBV7-9 to TRBJ1-4, with 7 bases fitting TRBD1. Sequencing was performed on blood. The CDR3 sequence: CASSLKQGGNEKLFF. The CDR3 nucleotides read TGTGCCAGCAGCCTCAAGCAGGGGGGTAATGAAAAACTGTTTTTT. The complete variable domain, with remaining parts taken from reference TRBV7-9 and TRBJ1-4, reads DTGVSQNPRHKITKRGQNVTFRCDPISEHNRLYWYRQTLGQGPEFLTYFQNEAQLEKSRLLSDRFSAERPKGSFSTLEIQRTEQGDSAMYLCASSLKQGGNEKLFFGSGTQLSVL.